This T cell receptor (beta chain) was sequenced during a study of shared clonotypes between healthy human individuals. Study results and caveats: Generation of non-shared clonotypes was less probable than generation of clonotypes shared by all four donors.

Only in-frame clones appear in the TCRdb table, and some are missing; sequencing was by immunoSEQ multiplex PCR. The repertoire holds some 2 million clones, with around 96% as singletons. Only one count was recorded for this clone. Its cognate antigen is unknown. CD45RO-negative cells were positively selected for CCR7, leaving out terminally differentiated effector memory CD45RA+ cells. Those who donated were healthy HIV-negative adults, with no recent acute infections or vaccinations reported. The TCR originated in a man between 18 and 29 years old in good health. Material: naive CD8+ T cells sorted from blood.

This CDR3 is CASSHKGILMGPNTEAFF. The CDR3 DNA follows: TGCGCCAGCAGCCATAAGGGAATATTAATGGGGCCCAACACTGAAGCTTTCTTT. The chain employs TRBV4-1 and TRBJ1-1; TRBD1 is a possible D gene (5 bases). The germline V gene has CDR1 MGHRA and CDR2 YSYEKL. The CDR3 sequence is 18 residues long. Trimming left V 3 bases short and J 2 bases short, with 22 bases between.